This T cell receptor (beta chain) was sequenced in a study of vaccination effects on CD4 cells after COVID-19. Notes on the study in general: Mainly new clones induced by vaccination were found among post-vaccine spike-reactive clones in convalescents.

Here immunoSEQ multiplex PCR was the method, and the copy in TCRdb shows in-frame clones only, minus some. The data show fewer than 30,000 clones, 78% seen once. Within the ViraFEST assay, antigen-specific CD4+ T cells underwent expansion with viral peptide pools prior to sequencing. The authors isolated CD4+ T cells after approximately 9 days of culture. This person's SARS-CoV-2 infection, confirmed by PCR, occurred between March and December 2020. It was on days 3 and 7 that half the medium was replaced with IL-2 medium. A note on this clone: Its target is unknown.

Germline values: CDR1 SGHNT, CDR2 YYREEE (reference sequence). This CDR3 contains 15 residues. Trimming cost V 5 bases and J 2 bases; bases outside gene matches: 9. J is TRBJ2-5 and V is TRBV5-4; 7 nucleotides match TRBD1. Specimen: CD4+ T cells from PBMCs cultured with HCoV-NL63 spike peptides, collected before COVID-19 vaccination. The sequence derives from a human donor who had a prior SARS-CoV-2 infection. The CDR3 nucleotides are TGTGCCAGCAGTTATCAGACAGGGAATCAAGAGACCCAGTACTTC. Encoded protein: CASSYQTGNQETQYF.